These 30 T cell receptor beta chains were sequenced from one sample in a study of blood T cell repertoires in COVID-19. Produced via immunoSEQ multiplex PCR; TCRdb's table is partial and in-frame only. The repertoire holds 200,000 to 250,000 clones, just over 85% seen once, with 4.4% in the top ten. Sequencing was performed on peripheral blood. Receptors originate from a man in his forties or fifties with acute or convalescent COVID-19.

The chain carries TRBV6-5 and TRBJ1-5, with 8 bases identical to TRBD1. This CDR3 spans 15 amino acids. V trimming: 6 bases; J trimming: 1 base; junction bases outside the gene matches: 5. Germline lookup yields CDR1 MNHEY and CDR2 SVGAGI. The CDR3 is CASSDRGRSNQPQHF. As DNA, the CDR3 is TGTGCCAGCAGCGACAGGGGACGGAGCAATCAGCCCCAGCATTTT.

This rearrangement joins TRBV11-2 to TRBJ2-3, with D possibly TRBD1 on 6 matching bases. Trimming pared 1 base from V and 2 bases from J, leaving 16 bases between. CDR1 is SGHAT and CDR2 is FQNNGV in the germline V gene. This CDR3 is built from 17 residues. The CDR3 DNA reads as TGTGCCAGCAGCTTAGGGTCACAGGGAAGCCACACAGATACGCAGTATTTT. Residues: CASSLGSQGSHTDTQYF.

The chain combines TRBV20-1 with TRBJ1-6, with 9 nucleotides matching TRBD1. Germline V gives CDR1 DFQATT, CDR2 SNEGSKA (reference sequence). The V segment lost 3 bases and the J segment 9 bases; nucleotides outside the gene matches: 9. The CDR3 spans 15 residues. The CDR3 DNA sequence: TGCAGTGCTAGTTCTTCCGGGACAGGGACTTCACCCCTCCACTTT. Amino acid sequence: CSASSSGTGTSPLHF.

This chain joins TRBV29-1 and TRBJ1-4, with a weak D call TRBD1 (6 bases). The CDR3 sequence is 15 residues long. The germline CDR1 and CDR2 sequences are SQVTM and ANQGSEA. Trimming stripped 0 bases from V and 3 bases from J, with 11 bases between. The CDR3 sequence: CSVEDAGAANEKLFF. CDR3 bases: TGCAGCGTTGAAGATGCGGGGGCTGCTAATGAAAAACTGTTTTTT.

This clone was seen only once. The CDR3 DNA is TGTGCCAGCAGCTTATGGGCAGGGGAGACCCAGTACTTC. This translates into CASSLWAGETQYF. The chain employs TRBV11-3 and TRBJ2-5, with D perhaps TRBD1 (5 bases). The V gene's germline CDR1 is SGHNT and CDR2 YENEEA. V lost 2 bases and J lost 5, with 9 bases in between. This CDR3 is built from 13 residues. Together with reference TRBV11-3 and TRBJ2-5, the CDR3 gives the full variable domain: EAGVVQSPRYKIIEKKQPVAFWCNPISGHNTLYWYLQNLGQGPELLIRYENEEAVDDSQLPKDRFSAERLKGVDSTLKIQPAELGDSAVYLCASSLWAGETQYFGPGTRLLVL.

The rearrangement uses TRBV20-1 and TRBJ1-2; D possibly corresponds to TRBD1 (5 bases). Germline assignment: CDR1 DFQATT and CDR2 SNEGSKA (reference sequence). The CDR3 is 12 residues long. Trimming shortened V by 3 bases and J by 4 bases, and 9 bases separated the two germline ends. The CDR3 loop reads CSASGAGYGYTF. The CDR3, as DNA: TGCAGTGCTAGTGGGGCTGGCTATGGCTACACCTTC.

About this clone: One end of the junction varies from germline; a read error may be responsible. The gene calls are TRBV12-3 or TRBV12-4 and TRBJ1-1; a possible D gene is TRBD1 (5 bases). CDR3 length equals 13 residues. In nucleotides, the CDR3 is TGTGCCAGCAGCCCCCAGGACACCACTGAAGTTTTCTTT. Translated: CASSPQDTTEVFF.

The rearrangement joins TRBV3-1 (or the pseudogene TRBV3-2) to TRBJ1-2; 8 positions match TRBD1. Unmatched junction bases numbered 11, after V lost 1 base and J lost 4 bases. From germline, CDR1 is LGHDT and CDR2 YNNKEL (reference sequence). The CDR3 sequence is 17 residues long. As DNA, the CDR3 is TGTGCCAGCAGCCAAGGGACAGGGTCTGCTATCGGCTATGGCTACACCTTC. Translating it yields CASSQGTGSAIGYGYTF.

V and J are TRBV10-2 and TRBJ2-2; D is perhaps TRBD1 (6 bases). The CDR3 has 15 residues. Trimming removed 3 bases from V and 2 bases from J, with 10 bases in between. Germline CDR1 is WSHSY and CDR2 is SAAADI. CDR3 nucleotides: TGCGCCAGCAGTGATACAGGGTATAACACCGGGGAGCTGTTTTTT. It is translated as CASSDTGYNTGELFF.

The chain is built from TRBV6-5 and TRBJ2-7, with D maybe TRBD2 (7 bases). Trimming removed 5 bases from V and 2 bases from J, with 16 bases in between. CDR3 length: 15 residues. Germline assignment: CDR1 MNHEY and CDR2 SVGAGI. The CDR3 DNA is TGTGCCAGCAGTAATGGACTAGGGGGGGCCTACGAGCAGTACTTC. Amino acid sequence: CASSNGLGGAYEQYF.

V usage is TRBV5-8 and J usage is TRBJ2-4; possibly TRBD1 for D (5 bases). This CDR3 contains 15 residues. The V gene lost 3 bases and the J gene lost 2 bases, with 12 bases spanning the gap. CDR1 and CDR2 from the germline V gene are SGHTS and YDEGEE. The DNA of the CDR3 is TGTGCCAGCAGCTCTCCAGGGCTGACCAAAAACATTCAGTACTTC. It codes for CASSSPGLTKNIQYF.

This chain connects TRBV7-9 to TRBJ1-2; weak D call: TRBD1 (5 bases). CDR1 is SEHNR and CDR2 is FQNEAQ in the germline V gene (reference sequence). This CDR3 is 15 amino acids long. V was pared by 5 bases and J by 1 base, with 14 bases between. The CDR3 loop reads CASSGAFDSNYGYTF. As DNA, the CDR3 is TGTGCCAGCAGCGGGGCTTTCGACAGTAACTATGGCTACACCTTC.

V is TRBV5-1 and J is TRBJ2-3; 7 nucleotides agree with TRBD1. The germline gives CDR1 SGHRS, CDR2 YFSETQ. The CDR3 extends over 15 amino acids. The trim removed 0 bases at V and 2 bases at J, leaving 3 bases unmatched. The CDR3 bases are TGCGCCAGCAGCTTGGACGACAGGGTCACAGATACGCAGTATTTT. The encoded protein is CASSLDDRVTDTQYF.

This clone was found once. The J gene is TRBJ1-1, the V gene TRBV19; D may be TRBD1 (6 bases). Trimming left V 7 bases short and J 7 bases short, with 25 bases between. Germline loops: CDR1 LNHDA, CDR2 SQIVND (reference sequence). This CDR3 contains 16 residues. This chain's CDR3 is CASTFWSGGGRNEAFF. CDR3 in DNA: TGTGCCAGTACCTTCTGGTCGGGGGGGGGCCGGAATGAAGCTTTCTTT.

The chain is built from TRBV4-1 and TRBJ1-2; 7 positions match TRBD1. The V segment lost 1 base and the J segment 2 bases; nucleotides outside the gene matches: 4. Germline V lookup: CDR1 MGHRA, CDR2 YSYEKL. CDR3 length: 15 residues. CDR3 sequence: CASSQAGTANYGYTF. The CDR3 DNA follows: TGCGCCAGCAGCCAAGCCGGGACAGCCAACTATGGCTACACCTTC.

The genes are TRBV24-1 and TRBJ2-1; TRBD2 agrees at 9 bases. The CDR3 length is 17 residues. Germline loops: CDR1 KGHDR, CDR2 SFDVKD. The J segment lost 3 bases and the V segment lost 5 bases, leaving 10 bases of the junction unmatched. CDR3 DNA sequence: TGTGCCACCAGTGCTGGCGGGGGGGCAACAATCTACAATGAGCAGTTCTTC. Translating gives CATSAGGGATIYNEQFF.

CDR3 nucleotides: TGCAGCGTTGCGGGGAGAAGGTTCTATGGCTACACCTTC. Translated: CSVAGRRFYGYTF. V is TRBV29-1 and J is TRBJ1-2; no clear D. Trimming shortened V by 4 bases and J by 4 bases, and 13 bases separated the two germline ends. The CDR3 runs to 13 residues. Looked up from germline, CDR1 is SQVTM and CDR2 is ANQGSEA.

The rearrangement links TRBV7-3 to TRBJ1-1; TRBD1 is a possible D gene (6 bases). Trimming pared 6 bases from V and 2 bases from J, leaving 13 bases between. The CDR3 extends over 14 amino acids. Germline values: CDR1 SGHTA, CDR2 FQGTGA. The CDR3 DNA is TGTGCCAGCAGACTCGGGGGGCGCAACACTGAAGCTTTCTTT. It translates to CASRLGGRNTEAFF. The full variable domain, with the rest looked up from reference TRBV7-3 and TRBJ1-1, is GAGVSQTPSNKVTEKGKYVELRCDPISGHTALYWYRQSLGQGPEFLIYFQGTGAADDSGLPNDRFFAVRPEGSVSTLKIQRTERGDSAVYLCASRLGGRNTEAFFGQGTRLTVV.

CDR3 region: CASSVIAGDPGAQYF. Written as DNA, the CDR3 is TGTGCCAGCAGCGTCATAGCGGGGGACCCCGGGGCGCAGTATTTT. The chain is built from TRBV9 and TRBJ2-3; 9 nucleotides match TRBD2. The V and J ends lost 2 bases and 10 bases, in that order; junction bases with no gene match: 11. Per the germline V gene, CDR1 is SGDLS and CDR2 is YYNGEE. This CDR3 comprises 15 residues.

The V and J genes are TRBV20-1 and TRBJ1-1; D remains unclear. Trimming stripped 6 bases from V and 6 bases from J, with 8 bases between. The germline V gene has CDR1 DFQATT and CDR2 SNEGSKA (reference sequence). The CDR3 sequence is 10 residues long. The CDR3 DNA sequence: TGCAGTGCCCCGGACTCTGAAGCTTTCTTT. This gives the protein CSAPDSEAFF.

The chain links TRBV7-9 to TRBJ1-4; 8 bases line up with TRBD1. The V and J ends lost 1 base and 13 bases, in that order; junction bases with no gene match: 14. The germline V gene encodes CDR1 SEHNR and CDR2 FQNEAQ (reference sequence). CDR3 length: 16 amino acids. DNA of the CDR3: TGTGCCAGCAGCTTAGGAGGACAGGGTGCGTCCCTGGGACTGTTTTTT. This gives the protein CASSLGGQGASLGLFF.

The V gene is TRBV7-9, the J gene TRBJ1-1; D is unclear. With 0 bases removed from V and 1 base from J, the gap between germline ends came to 6 bases. Germline lookup yields CDR1 SEHNR and CDR2 FQNEAQ (reference sequence). The CDR3 loop spans 14 amino acids. The CDR3 sequence is CASSLALGNTEAFF. CDR3 bases: TGTGCCAGCAGCTTAGCCCTAGGGAACACTGAAGCTTTCTTT.

The chain links TRBV6-1 to TRBJ1-6, with D perhaps matching TRBD1 (5 bases). V lost 1 base and J 4 bases, leaving 5 bases between the germline ends. Per germline, CDR1 MNHNS and CDR2 SASEGT. This CDR3 contains 14 residues. CDR3 coding DNA: TGTGCCAGCAGTGAAGAGGGGTATAATTCACCCCTCCACTTT. This codes for CASSEEGYNSPLHF.

The chain uses TRBV12-3 or TRBV12-4 and TRBJ2-1, with D maybe TRBD1 (5 bases). This CDR3 spans 12 amino acids. V dropped 4 bases and J dropped 9 bases, with 10 bases sitting between them. CDR3 protein: CASSSRVAEQFF. CDR3 nucleotides: TGTGCCAGCAGTTCCAGGGTTGCTGAGCAGTTCTTC.

The chain couples TRBV5-1 to TRBJ2-5; D possibly corresponds to TRBD1 (5 bases). Trimming cost V 2 bases and J 4 bases, with 24 bases left between them. CDR1 SGHRS and CDR2 YFSETQ come from the germline V gene. The CDR3 is 18 amino acids. CDR3 region: CASSFPQQGSDQIETQYF. The CDR3 region has the DNA TGCGCCAGCAGCTTCCCCCAGCAGGGTAGTGATCAGATAGAGACCCAGTACTTC.

V usage is TRBV2 and J usage is TRBJ1-2; possible D gene TRBD1, 6 bases. The germline CDR1 and CDR2 sequences are SNHLY and FYNNEI. The CDR3 covers 14 residues. V was shortened by 9 bases and J by 3 bases, with 17 bases between the two germline ends. The CDR3 bases are TGTGCCAGTACCATCCGGGGACAAGACTATGGCTACACCTTC. Translating it yields CASTIRGQDYGYTF.

CDR3 nucleotides: TGTGCCAGCAGCCAAATCAATTTTCCCCCCGAAAAACTGTTTTTT. This encodes CASSQINFPPEKLFF. The chain is built from TRBV16 and TRBJ1-4, with no clear D. Trimming removed 2 bases from V and 8 bases from J, with 15 bases in between. The germline gives CDR1 KGHSY, CDR2 FQNENV. This CDR3 contains 15 residues.

The chain employs TRBV6-5 and TRBJ1-6; D remains ambiguous. The germline CDR1 and CDR2 sequences are MNHEY and SVGAGI. Trimming stripped 5 bases from V and 10 bases from J, with 12 bases between. This CDR3 has 13 amino acids. The CDR3, as DNA: TGTGCCAGCAGTCCCCAGGTTAGGTCACCCCTCCACTTT. It yields the protein CASSPQVRSPLHF.

The chain combines TRBV6-1 with TRBJ1-1, with D perhaps matching TRBD1 (5 bases). CDR1 MNHNS and CDR2 SASEGT come from the germline V gene. The CDR3 totals 15 residues. Trimming took 2 bases from V and 8 from J, leaving 18 bases between them. This CDR3 reads CASSEPGQGKGEAFF. The CDR3 coding sequence is TGTGCCAGCAGTGAACCCGGGCAGGGTAAGGGGGAAGCTTTCTTT.

The rearrangement joins TRBV5-4 to TRBJ2-7; 12 nucleotides agree with TRBD2. With 3 bases clipped from V and 3 bases from J, the junction kept 4 bases outside the gene matches. In germline, CDR1 is SGHNT, CDR2 YYREEE (reference sequence). The CDR3 is made up of 15 amino acids. This CDR3 reads CASSYRTSGNYEQYF. CDR3 nucleotides: TGTGCCAGCAGCTACCGGACTAGCGGGAACTACGAGCAGTACTTC. The entire variable domain, with the rest obtained from reference TRBV5-4 and TRBJ2-7, is as follows: ETGVTQSPTHLIKTRGQQVTLRCSSQSGHNTVSWYQQALGQGPQFIFQYYREEENGRGNFPPRFSGLQFPNYSSELNVNALELDDSALYLCASSYRTSGNYEQYFGPGTRLTVT.